This TCR beta chain came from a study of blood T cells in healthy people across ages. Whole-study results and caveats: Both naive CD4+ cell counts and diversity were greater in long-lived donors than in aged donors. From one million sequenced T cells, diversity estimates were lower bounds.

The second PCR ran roughly 6 to 11 cycles with a sample-barcoded 5' primer and J-beta primers. Each cDNA molecule carried a tag from a template-switch adaptor that contained 12 random nucleotides. TCRdb used MiXCR to reprocess the 5' RACE reads, holding one entry per CDR3 protein. Of 950,000 to 1,200,000 distinct CDR3 sequences detected, 30% to 40% appear once; the ten largest clones hold 10% to 15%. This CDR3 spans 15 amino acids. Per the germline V gene, CDR1 is SGHTA and CDR2 is FQGNSA. The V gene lost 1 base and the J gene lost 3 bases, with 12 bases spanning the gap. Donors were systemically healthy Caucasian individuals from Russia aged roughly 6 to 95 years. At least ten counts were recorded for this clonotype. No antigen is known for it.

This chain connects TRBV7-2 to TRBJ1-1; TRBD1 is a possible D gene (6 bases). Sequencing used blood. This TCR was sampled from a young man in good health. The CDR3 loop reads CASSLGGLLDTEAFF. The DNA of the CDR3 is TGTGCCAGCAGCTTAGGGGGGCTACTCGACACTGAAGCTTTCTTT.